This T cell receptor beta chain is drawn from a study of read filtering for tumor transcriptome and immune sequencing. Study-level results: Sorted CD138-negative bone marrow cells were not purified T cells.

From roughly 390 ng of RNA, a library with molecular barcoded alpha/delta and beta/gamma adaptors was made. In TCRdb, the reads were re-called with MiXCR into one record per CDR3 protein. This table holds about 50,000 distinct CDR3 sequences, around a fifth found once. A note on this clonotype: What it binds is unknown. One end of the junction varies from germline; a read error may be responsible.

Sequencing input: a population of CD138-negative cells sorted from bone marrow. This sequence originates from a donor older than 35 with multiple myeloma.

CDR3 loop: CAISLAWSSTDTQYF. DNA of the CDR3: TGTGCCATCAGCTTAGCGTGGTCCAGCACAGATACGCAGTATTTT. This chain joins TRBV7-2 and TRBJ2-3; D may be TRBD2 (5 bases). The CDR3 has 15 amino acids. From germline, CDR1 is SGHTA and CDR2 FQGNSA.